This T cell receptor beta chain was sequenced for a study of blood T cells in healthy people across ages. Study results and limitations: Whereas aged donors had fewer naive CD4+ cells, long-lived donors had more of them and higher diversity.

The CDR3 has 13 residues. CDR1 and CDR2 (germline): SGHTA, FQGNSA. J lost 7 bases, V lost 7 bases, and 5 bases had no gene match. Staff drew 9 to 10 milliliters of peripheral blood from each donor. For the second PCR, which ran for about 6 to 11 cycles, a sample-barcoded 5' primer and a J-beta primer mix were used. Via MiXCR, TCRdb re-called the 5' RACE reads, giving one row per CDR3 protein. The table lists some 890,000 distinct CDR3 sequences, roughly 28% of them singletons, with roughly 10% in the top ten. With regard to this clonotype: Its antigen is as yet unknown.

The sample was also linked to a second study, of T cells of mothers and their children.

This TCR was sampled from a woman in her forties in good health. The V gene is TRBV7-2, the J gene TRBJ1-4; the match to TRBD1 covers 8 bases. Input material: blood. The CDR3 spells CASTQQGGEKLFF. CDR3 sequence (DNA): TGTGCCAGCACCCAACAGGGGGGTGAAAAACTGTTTTTT.